These 10 T cell receptor beta chains share one sample of origin, sequenced in a study of blood T cell repertoires in COVID-19. Profiling relied on immunoSEQ multiplex PCR, and the TCRdb table lists in-frame clones only, not all of them. The sample gives roughly 49,000 clones, roughly 83% of which show up once; roughly 12% is in the top ten. Sequenced: peripheral blood. The origin of the receptors is a human donor in a cohort sampled during active COVID-19.

The chain carries TRBV11-2 and TRBJ2-5; D gene unclear. Trimming cost V 5 bases and J 0 bases, with 10 bases left between them. This CDR3 is 14 amino acids long. CDR1 and CDR2 (germline): SGHAT, FQNNGV. Here the CDR3 reads CASSPPSDQETQYF. The CDR3 DNA follows: TGTGCCAGCAGCCCCCCTAGTGACCAAGAGACCCAGTACTTC.

This clone was seen a handful of times. This chain connects TRBV7-2 to TRBJ1-5; 7 bases line up with TRBD1. The J segment lost 8 bases and the V segment lost 5 bases, leaving 6 bases of the junction unmatched. Germline V gene sequence: CDR1 SGHTA, CDR2 FQGNSA. CDR3 length: 13 amino acids. CDR3 DNA sequence: TGTGCCAGCAGCCAACAGGGGCCGGAGCCCCAGCATTTT. Its translation is CASSQQGPEPQHF. Combining the CDR3 with reference TRBV7-2 and TRBJ1-5 gives the whole variable domain GAGVSQSPSNKVTEKGKDVELRCDPISGHTALYWYRQSLGQGLEFLIYFQGNSAPDKSGLPSDRFSAERTGGSVSTLTIQRTQQEDSAVYLCASSQQGPEPQHFGDGTRLSIL.

The chain recombines TRBV5-1 with TRBJ2-1, with 9 bases that match TRBD1. Germline assignment: CDR1 SGHRS and CDR2 YFSETQ. The V and J ends lost 4 bases and 4 bases, in that order; junction bases with no gene match: 6. The CDR3 has 15 amino acids. The DNA of the CDR3 is TGCGCCAGCAGCCGGGGACAGGGAAGGTACAATGAGCAGTTCTTC. Translated, it gives CASSRGQGRYNEQFF.

The chain combines TRBV11-2 with TRBJ2-5, with TRBD2 as a possible D gene (5 bases). The germline V gene has CDR1 SGHAT and CDR2 FQNNGV. This CDR3 contains 15 residues. Trimming stripped 6 bases from V and 0 bases from J, with 14 bases between. The CDR3 coding sequence is TGTGCCAGCAGGCGCCCGGGATCGTACCAAGAGACCCAGTACTTC. As protein: CASRRPGSYQETQYF. Complete variable domain (other parts from reference TRBV11-2 and TRBJ2-5): EAGVAQSPRYKIIEKRQSVAFWCNPISGHATLYWYQQILGQGPKLLIQFQNNGVVDDSQLPKDRFSAERLKGVDSTLKIQPAKLEDSAVYLCASRRPGSYQETQYFGPGTRLLVL.

The chain has TRBV27 and TRBJ2-7; TRBD2 might be the D (6 bases). Germline V gene lookup returns CDR1 MNHEY and CDR2 SMNVEV (reference sequence). The CDR3 consists of 15 residues. Trimming shortened V by 2 bases and J by 1 base, and 12 bases separated the two germline ends. CDR3 nucleotides: TGTGCCAGCAGTTTAGGACCGGGGGAGTCCTACGAGCAGTACTTC. Translation: CASSLGPGESYEQYF.

V gene TRBV4-1 combines with J gene TRBJ1-4; 7 bases are shared with TRBD1. The CDR3 covers 15 residues. With V trimmed by 5 bases and J by 5 bases, 8 bases remained unmatched. Germline lookup yields CDR1 MGHRA and CDR2 YSYEKL. CDR3 residues: CASSGRDRLNEKLFF. In nucleotides, the CDR3 is TGCGCCAGCAGCGGACGGGACAGATTGAATGAAAAACTGTTTTTT.

The rearrangement links TRBV19 to TRBJ1-5; the D gene is possibly TRBD1 (6 bases). Germline-derived CDR1 and CDR2 are LNHDA and SQIVND (reference sequence). V lost 7 bases and J 2 bases, leaving 30 bases between the germline ends. The CDR3 is 20 residues long. The CDR3 region has the DNA TGTGCCAGTAAGATCGGTGCCTGGACACCATTTCCAGGGGGCAATCAGCCCCAGCATTTT. The encoded protein is CASKIGAWTPFPGGNQPQHF. Full variable domain (rest looked up from reference TRBV19 and TRBJ1-5): DGGITQSPKYLFRKEGQNVTLSCEQNLNHDAMYWYRQDPGQGLRLIYYSQIVNDFQKGDIAEGYSVSREKKESFPLTVTSAQKNPTAFYLCASKIGAWTPFPGGNQPQHFGDGTRLSIL.

The chain employs TRBV27 and TRBJ1-5; no firm D call. Germline V gene sequence: CDR1 MNHEY, CDR2 SMNVEV (reference sequence). The CDR3 is made up of 15 amino acids. The V end was cut by 6 bases, the J end by 5 bases, with 17 bases between. The CDR3 sequence: CASRQTGLIDQPQHF. In DNA, the CDR3 is TGTGCCAGCAGGCAGACGGGGTTGATCGATCAGCCCCAGCATTTT.

The sample holds one count of this clone. The chain carries TRBV6-4 and TRBJ2-7; 7 positions agree with TRBD2. Germline trimming cut 8 bases from V and 0 bases from J; bases unmatched to any gene: 25. Germline V gene data show CDR1 as MRHNA and CDR2 as SNTAGT. There are 20 residues in the CDR3. The CDR3 bases are TGTGCCAGCCTTCTGAAGTCGGGGGATGGGAGGGTCCCGCCCTCCTACGAGCAGTACTTC. Its translation is CASLLKSGDGRVPPSYEQYF.

The J gene is TRBJ1-2, the V gene TRBV28, with D hard to call. Germline lookup yields CDR1 MDHEN and CDR2 SYDVKM. The CDR3 is 14 amino acids. V was pared by 6 bases and J by 2 bases, with 13 bases between. This CDR3 reads CASSPPSLNYGYTF. The CDR3 region has the DNA TGTGCCAGCAGCCCCCCGTCGTTAAACTATGGCTACACCTTC.